Listed here are 27 T cell receptor beta chains from one sample, sequenced in a study of cytomegalovirus exposure and HLA in healthy donors. Primers included in the PCR were 60 Vbeta and 13 Jbeta primers. The protocol was immunoSEQ multiplex PCR, while the TCRdb copy is restricted to in-frame clones and leaves out a portion. The sample lists 120,000 or so clones, about 10% occurring once. The sample was PBMCs. These receptors were taken from a young woman in good health and CMV-seropositive.

This rearrangement joins TRBV5-1 to TRBJ2-7; D is possibly TRBD1 (5 bases). CDR3 size: 17 residues. The V end lost 0 bases, the J end lost 7 bases, and 23 bases lay between the germline ends. Per the germline V gene, CDR1 is SGHRS and CDR2 is YFSETQ. In DNA, the CDR3 is TGCGCCAGCAGCTTGGACTTCGGGCAGGGATTAATCCGAGAGCAGTACTTC. This translates into CASSLDFGQGLIREQYF.

V and J are TRBV19 and TRBJ1-2; 7 bases fit TRBD1. V lost 2 bases and J lost 2; bases outside the gene matches: 5. Germline V gene data show CDR1 as LNHDA and CDR2 as SQIVND (reference sequence). This CDR3 comprises 15 residues. CDR3 in amino acids: CASSITGTVNYGYTF. CDR3 sequence (DNA): TGTGCCAGTAGTATAACGGGGACAGTCAACTATGGCTACACCTTC.

The gene calls are TRBV6-6 and TRBJ2-7, with TRBD2 as a possible D gene (5 bases). CDR3 length: 14 amino acids. Trimming removed 6 bases at V and 7 bases at J, with 19 bases between. Germline V gene sequence: CDR1 MNHNY, CDR2 SVGAGI (reference sequence). The CDR3 coding sequence is TGTGCCAGCAGCCATGGATCCGACTCGGGGGAGCAGTACTTC. Its protein product is CASSHGSDSGEQYF.

The chain carries TRBV2 and TRBJ1-5; the match to TRBD1 covers 8 bases. This CDR3 contains 14 residues. Trimming removed 3 bases from V and 7 bases from J; junction bases left unmatched: 5. The germline V gene has CDR1 SNHLY and CDR2 FYNNEI. CDR3 DNA: TGTGCCAGCAGTGAGATGACAGGGGACCAGCCCCAGCATTTT. This encodes CASSEMTGDQPQHF.

The chain is built from TRBV11-2 and TRBJ1-4; TRBD1 agrees at 8 bases. Trimming cost V 6 bases and J 5 bases; bases outside gene matches: 8. Germline V gives CDR1 SGHAT, CDR2 FQNNGV. CDR3 length: 15 amino acids. The CDR3, as DNA: TGTGCCAGCAGTATCCAGGGGGCCTCAAATGAAAAACTGTTTTTT. Its protein is CASSIQGASNEKLFF. Drawing the rest from reference TRBV11-2 and TRBJ1-4, the complete variable domain is EAGVAQSPRYKIIEKRQSVAFWCNPISGHATLYWYQQILGQGPKLLIQFQNNGVVDDSQLPKDRFSAERLKGVDSTLKIQPAKLEDSAVYLCASSIQGASNEKLFFGSGTQLSVL.

This chain links TRBV29-1 with TRBJ2-1; tentatively, D is TRBD2 (6 bases). Per the germline V gene, CDR1 is SQVTM and CDR2 is ANQGSEA. Trimming left V 3 bases short and J 9 bases short, with 15 bases between. The CDR3 contains 13 residues. CDR3 bases: TGCAGCGTTGATTCCCGAACTAGCCGTGAGCAGTTCTTC. Protein: CSVDSRTSREQFF.

V usage is TRBV4-1 and J usage is TRBJ2-2, with D hard to call. V lost 2 bases to trimming and J lost 6 bases, with 4 bases between them. CDR1 and CDR2 (germline): MGHRA, YSYEKL. There are 12 residues in the CDR3. CDR3 protein: CASSQIAGELFF. The CDR3 DNA is TGCGCCAGCAGCCAAATAGCCGGGGAGCTGTTTTTT.

J is TRBJ2-7 and V is TRBV19, with 10 nucleotides matching TRBD2. Per the germline V gene, CDR1 is LNHDA and CDR2 is SQIVND (reference sequence). The CDR3 runs 15 residues. Unmatched junction bases numbered 4, after V lost 1 base and J lost 4 bases. The CDR3 sequence: CASSIGAGGPYEQYF. The CDR3 nucleotides are TGTGCCAGTAGTATAGGAGCGGGAGGGCCGTACGAGCAGTACTTC.

This clone has a handful of counts. The chain has TRBV27 and TRBJ2-1, with TRBD1 matching 8 bases. The CDR3 loop spans 15 amino acids. Per germline, CDR1 MNHEY and CDR2 SMNVEV (reference sequence). With 5 bases clipped from V and 4 bases from J, the junction kept 7 bases outside the gene matches. CDR3 coding DNA: TGTGCCAGCAGTACTCCCTGGACAGGGTACAATGAGCAGTTCTTC. Translating it yields CASSTPWTGYNEQFF.

This clone appeared a few times. This chain joins TRBV9 and TRBJ1-3; D might be TRBD1 (5 bases). In germline, CDR1 is SGDLS, CDR2 YYNGEE. CDR3 length equals 14 residues. The ends were cut back, 3 bases at V and 0 bases at J, with 7 bases in the middle. In DNA, the CDR3 is TGTGCCAGCAGCGCAGGGTACTCTGGAAACACCATATATTTT. Protein sequence: CASSAGYSGNTIYF.

This clone turned up a few times. This chain uses TRBV29-1 with TRBJ1-1; no clear D gene. Germline values: CDR1 SQVTM, CDR2 ANQGSEA. The germline V and J ends were trimmed by 5 bases and 0 bases, with 7 bases remaining between them. The CDR3 spans 12 residues. CDR3 loop: CSVYIMNTEAFF. CDR3 sequence (DNA): TGCAGCGTTTACATTATGAACACTGAAGCTTTCTTT. Based on the CDR3 plus reference TRBV29-1 and TRBJ1-1, the full variable domain is SAVISQKPSRDICQRGTSLTIQCQVDSQVTMMFWYRQQPGQSLTLIATANQGSEATYESGFVIDKFPISRPNLTFSTLTVSNMSPEDSSIYLCSVYIMNTEAFFGQGTRLTVV.

This chain uses TRBV11-2 with TRBJ2-7; possible D gene TRBD1, 6 bases. The CDR3 has 15 residues. Per the germline V gene, CDR1 is SGHAT and CDR2 is FQNNGV. The V end was cut by 6 bases, the J end by 7 bases, with 22 bases between. The CDR3 is CASSTQGTYLQEQYF. CDR3 sequence (DNA): TGTGCCAGCAGTACCCAGGGGACCTACCTACAAGAGCAGTACTTC.

This clone was detected a few times. The rearrangement joins TRBV5-1 to TRBJ2-5, with 9 bases lining up with TRBD1. V dropped 4 bases and J dropped 6; count of bases not matched to a gene: 10. Germline V gene data show CDR1 as SGHRS and CDR2 as YFSETQ. The CDR3 consists of 15 residues. The CDR3 DNA is TGCGCCAGCAGCCCAACGGGACAGGGCAGGAAGACCCAGTACTTC. Its translation is CASSPTGQGRKTQYF.

This clone has just a few counts. This rearrangement joins TRBV5-1 to TRBJ2-3; D is possibly TRBD1 (5 bases). The CDR3 is 13 amino acids. With 2 bases removed from V and 5 bases from J, the gap between germline ends came to 9 bases. Germline V gene sequence: CDR1 SGHRS, CDR2 YFSETQ. The CDR3 coding sequence is TGCGCCAGCAGCTTCTGGGGCGGAGATACGCAGTATTTT. The encoded protein is CASSFWGGDTQYF.

This clone came up a few times. This chain links TRBV7-9 with TRBJ2-3; TRBD1 agrees at 8 bases. CDR1 and CDR2 from the germline V gene are SEHNR and FQNEAQ (reference sequence). V lost 2 bases to trimming and J lost 0 bases; unmatched junction nucleotides: 10. CDR3 size: 18 residues. The DNA of the CDR3 is TGTGCCAGCAGCTTATGGGACAGGAAGAGGAATAGCACAGATACGCAGTATTTT. Protein: CASSLWDRKRNSTDTQYF.

The chain carries TRBV4-1 and TRBJ2-1; TRBD2 might be the D (6 bases). The V and J ends lost 4 bases and 7 bases respectively, with 17 bases between them. This CDR3 contains 15 residues. CDR1 is MGHRA, CDR2 YSYEKL, per germline. The CDR3: CASSLGGLGSNEQFF. The DNA of the CDR3 is TGCGCCAGCAGCCTGGGAGGTCTAGGGTCTAATGAGCAGTTCTTC.

This clone has more than one count but fewer than ten. The gene calls are TRBV27 and TRBJ2-5; 10 bases agree with TRBD1. This CDR3 contains 16 residues. Germline lookup yields CDR1 MNHEY and CDR2 SMNVEV (reference sequence). The V gene end was trimmed by 5 bases and the J gene end by 3 bases; junction bases not matched to a gene: 9. CDR3 sequence (DNA): TGTGCCAGCAGTCCCGGGACAGGGGTCGGGGAAGAGACCCAGTACTTC. Residues: CASSPGTGVGEETQYF.

This clone has just a few counts. The gene calls are TRBV6-5 and TRBJ1-4; 10 nucleotides line up with TRBD1. V lost 6 bases and J lost 7; bases outside the gene matches: 2. The CDR3 is 13 residues long. Germline loops: CDR1 MNHEY, CDR2 SVGAGI. The CDR3 nucleotides read TGTGCCAGCAGGGGACAGGGGAGTGAAAAACTGTTTTTT. As protein: CASRGQGSEKLFF.

The CDR3 sequence is CAWTLGLAGVIAQYF. The CDR3 region has the DNA TGTGCCTGGACCCTAGGACTAGCGGGAGTTATTGCGCAGTATTTT. This chain joins TRBV30 and TRBJ2-3, with 13 bases that match TRBD2. CDR3 length: 15 amino acids. With V trimmed by 4 bases and J by 10 bases, 11 bases remained unmatched. Germline V gene lookup returns CDR1 GTSNPN and CDR2 SVGIG (reference sequence).

A few counts support this clone. The chain is built from TRBV5-5 and TRBJ1-1; tentative D call: TRBD1 (5 bases). Trimming stripped 3 bases from V and 1 base from J, with 7 bases between. Germline V gives CDR1 SGHKS, CDR2 YYEKEE (reference sequence). CDR3 length: 13 residues. The CDR3 DNA sequence: TGTGCCAGCAGCTCAGGGTGGAACACTGAAGCTTTCTTT. Its protein product is CASSSGWNTEAFF.

The chain employs TRBV2 and TRBJ2-6; D perhaps matches TRBD1 (6 bases). Germline assignment: CDR1 SNHLY and CDR2 FYNNEI. The V end was cut by 6 bases, the J end by 1 base, with 13 bases between. The CDR3 sequence is 16 residues long. The CDR3 coding sequence is TGTGCCAGCAGGGGGGCAGGGTCGTCTGGGGCCAACGTCCTGACTTTC. Protein product: CASRGAGSSGANVLTF.

This sequence joins TRBV11-3 and TRBJ1-3; D is uncertain. This CDR3 has 13 residues. Germline V lookup: CDR1 SGHNT, CDR2 YENEEA. V was clipped by 5 bases and J by 4 bases, with 9 bases between them. The chain's CDR3 is CASSHTFGNTIYF. The CDR3 nucleotides read TGTGCCAGCAGCCACACGTTCGGAAACACCATATATTTT. The full variable domain, in which reference TRBV11-3 and TRBJ1-3 provide the parts outside the CDR3, is EAGVVQSPRYKIIEKKQPVAFWCNPISGHNTLYWYLQNLGQGPELLIRYENEEAVDDSQLPKDRFSAERLKGVDSTLKIQPAELGDSAVYLCASSHTFGNTIYFGEGSWLTVV.

The sample holds a few counts of this clone. The chain is built from TRBV4-1 and TRBJ2-2; 14 nucleotides line up with TRBD2. V gave up 4 bases and J gave up 7 bases; unmatched junction bases: 2. Germline V gives CDR1 MGHRA, CDR2 YSYEKL. CDR3 length: 15 residues. CDR3 nucleotide sequence: TGCGCCAGCAGCCTCGGGACTAGCGGGAGCGGGGAGCTGTTTTTT. Its translation is CASSLGTSGSGELFF.

The chain links TRBV25-1 to TRBJ2-1; possible D gene TRBD1, 6 bases. The CDR3 totals 13 residues. Trimming stripped 7 bases from V and 7 bases from J, with 14 bases between. Germline assignment: CDR1 MGHDK and CDR2 SYGVNS. The CDR3 DNA sequence: TGTGCCAGCATCCCCCAGGGGTGGAATGAGCAGTTCTTC. It translates to CASIPQGWNEQFF.

This rearrangement joins TRBV7-9 to TRBJ2-2; TRBD2 might be the D (6 bases). The V end lost 4 bases, the J end lost 7 bases, and 10 bases lay between the germline ends. This CDR3 spans 13 amino acids. The germline V gene has CDR1 SEHNR and CDR2 FQNEAQ (reference sequence). The chain's CDR3 is CASSWLGGGELFF. The CDR3 nucleotides are TGTGCCAGCAGCTGGCTCGGGGGCGGGGAGCTGTTTTTT. The variable domain in full, completed from reference TRBV7-9 and TRBJ2-2, reads DTGVSQNPRHKITKRGQNVTFRCDPISEHNRLYWYRQTLGQGPEFLTYFQNEAQLEKSRLLSDRFSAERPKGSFSTLEIQRTEQGDSAMYLCASSWLGGGELFFGEGSRLTVL.

The gene calls are TRBV15 and TRBJ2-2; 7 bases match TRBD1. The V gene's germline CDR1 is LNHNV and CDR2 YYDKDF (reference sequence). This CDR3 has 15 amino acids. Losses at the gene ends were 2 bases for V and 9 bases for J; bases not matched to a gene: 9. DNA of the CDR3: TGTGCCACCAGCAGACGGGGTGAGGGACAGCGGGAGCTGTTTTTT. Amino acid sequence: CATSRRGEGQRELFF.

This clone appeared a few times. This rearrangement joins TRBV6-6 to TRBJ1-5; possible D gene TRBD1, 6 bases. The CDR3 contains 16 residues. CDR1 is MNHNY, CDR2 SVGAGI, per germline (reference sequence). V shed 0 bases and J shed 2 bases, with 11 bases lying between them. The CDR3 sequence: CASSYSLGAGNQPQHF. In DNA, the CDR3 is TGTGCCAGCAGTTACTCGCTGGGGGCGGGCAATCAGCCCCAGCATTTT.